The sequence of this T cell receptor beta chain was determined in a study of shared T cell receptors in the human thymus. Sequenced by immunoSEQ multiplex PCR; TCRdb stores in-frame clones only, minus some. Of hundreds of thousands of clones in the sample, approximately 87% were seen once. With V trimmed by 1 base and J by 1 base, 12 bases remained unmatched. The V gene's germline CDR1 is SGHVS and CDR2 FNYEAQ. The CDR3 consists of 20 residues. These data were also reused for a study on human thymus T cells.

V is TRBV7-6 and J is TRBJ2-3; 12 bases line up with TRBD2. Material for sequencing was thymocytes. The sequence was obtained from a boy under three years old with a congenital heart defect. The CDR3 spells CASSLGTSGAHEEGTDTQYF. The CDR3 nucleotides read TGTGCCAGCAGCTTAGGGACTAGCGGGGCTCACGAAGAGGGCACAGATACGCAGTATTTT.